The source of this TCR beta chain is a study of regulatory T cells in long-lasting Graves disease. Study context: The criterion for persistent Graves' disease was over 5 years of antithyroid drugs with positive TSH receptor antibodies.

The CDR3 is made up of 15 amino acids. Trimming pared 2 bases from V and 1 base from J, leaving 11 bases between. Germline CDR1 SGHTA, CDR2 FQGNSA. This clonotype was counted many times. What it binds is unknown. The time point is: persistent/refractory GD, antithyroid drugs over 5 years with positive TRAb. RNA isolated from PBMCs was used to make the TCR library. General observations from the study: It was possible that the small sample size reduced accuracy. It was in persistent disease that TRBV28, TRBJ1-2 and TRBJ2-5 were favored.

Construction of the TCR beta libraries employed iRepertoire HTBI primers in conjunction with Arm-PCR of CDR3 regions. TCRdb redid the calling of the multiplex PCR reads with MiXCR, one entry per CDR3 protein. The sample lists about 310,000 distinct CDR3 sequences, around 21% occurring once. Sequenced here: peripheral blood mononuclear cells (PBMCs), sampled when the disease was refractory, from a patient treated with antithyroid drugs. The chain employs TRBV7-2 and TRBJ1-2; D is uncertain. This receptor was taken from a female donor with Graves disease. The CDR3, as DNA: TGTGCCAGCAGCTTATGGGAGCCGCGTAACTATGGCTACACCTTC. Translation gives CASSLWEPRNYGYTF.